One and the same sample provided the 26 T cell receptor beta chains below, sequenced in a study of blood T cell repertoires in COVID-19. Generated by immunoSEQ multiplex PCR, the TCRdb table keeps only in-frame clones and is missing some. The table shows fewer than 300,000 clones, with roughly 77% occurring only once. Source material: peripheral blood. All receptors derive from a woman older than 75 with acute or convalescent COVID-19.

The chain combines TRBV29-1 with TRBJ1-2; the D gene is possibly TRBD1 (6 bases). The V gene's germline CDR1 is SQVTM and CDR2 ANQGSEA. V lost 1 base and J lost 8, with 17 bases in between. The CDR3 is 14 residues long. Written as DNA, the CDR3 is TGCAGCGTTGAAGTCCCCGGGACAACTATGGGCTACACCTTC. Protein sequence: CSVEVPGTTMGYTF.

The chain employs TRBV3-1 (or the pseudogene TRBV3-2) and TRBJ2-7, with TRBD1 matching 8 bases. This CDR3 has 15 residues. After removal of 4 bases from V and 7 bases from J, the junction contained 12 bases not matched to a gene. The germline gives CDR1 LGHDT, CDR2 YNNKEL (reference sequence). Here the CDR3 DNA reads TGTGCCAGCAGCCTACTTATGACAGGGGTTGGAGAGCAGTACTTC. Translated, it gives CASSLLMTGVGEQYF.

This chain links TRBV28 with TRBJ1-5; D is ambiguous. The length of the CDR3 is 11 residues. CDR1 and CDR2 from the germline V gene are MDHEN and SYDVKM. Trimming removed 8 bases from V and 7 bases from J, with 9 bases in between. The CDR3 protein is CASGGGQPQHF. CDR3 bases: TGTGCCAGCGGAGGAGGGCAGCCCCAGCATTTT.

V is TRBV29-1 and J is TRBJ2-2, with 9 bases aligning to TRBD2. CDR1 and CDR2 (germline): SQVTM, ANQGSEA. Germline trimming cut 4 bases from V and 8 bases from J; bases unmatched to any gene: 5. The CDR3 extends over 13 amino acids. For the CDR3, the DNA is TGCAGCGTTGGCAGCGGGGGGATAGGGGAGCTGTTTTTT. Protein: CSVGSGGIGELFF.

V gene TRBV3-1 (or the pseudogene TRBV3-2) combines with J gene TRBJ2-4; 12 bases map to TRBD2. The CDR3 length is 18 residues. Germline trimming cut 4 bases from V and 3 bases from J; bases unmatched to any gene: 10. The V gene's germline CDR1 is LGHDT and CDR2 YNNKEL (reference sequence). CDR3 in amino acids: CASSRAPSGGADKNIQYF. DNA of the CDR3: TGTGCCAGCAGCCGGGCGCCTAGCGGGGGGGCGGACAAAAACATTCAGTACTTC.

The V call is TRBV6-2 or TRBV6-3, the J call TRBJ1-1, with D unresolved. CDR3 length equals 11 residues. V was cut by 4 bases and J by 6 bases, with 6 bases left in between. The germline V gene encodes CDR1 MNHEY and CDR2 SVGEGT. The CDR3 is CASSLRSEAFF. The CDR3 nucleotides read TGTGCCAGCAGTTTACGGTCTGAAGCTTTCTTT.

The chain has TRBV19 and TRBJ2-6, with no clear D. This CDR3 is 15 amino acids long. CDR1 and CDR2 (germline): LNHDA, SQIVND (reference sequence). Trimming cost V 5 bases and J 0 bases, with 8 bases left between them. Here the CDR3 DNA reads TGTGCCAGTAGTCAGGCGAGCTCTGGGGCCAACGTCCTGACTTTC. Encoded protein: CASSQASSGANVLTF.

The chain combines TRBV7-2 with TRBJ2-3; unclear D gene. The CDR3 consists of 13 residues. Trimming took off 2 bases at V and 4 bases at J, with 7 bases between the two ends. Germline V gives CDR1 SGHTA, CDR2 FQGNSA. The CDR3 spells CASSLQVPDTQYF. In nucleotides, the CDR3 is TGTGCCAGCAGCTTACAGGTTCCAGATACGCAGTATTTT.

V and J are TRBV6-5 and TRBJ1-4, with 8 bases lining up with TRBD1. Unmatched junction bases numbered 4, after V lost 5 bases and J lost 2 bases. Germline CDR1 and CDR2: MNHEY and SVGAGI. The CDR3 loop spans 15 amino acids. The chain's CDR3 is CASSKDRVTNEKLFF. The DNA for the CDR3 is TGTGCCAGCAGTAAGGACAGGGTGACTAATGAAAAACTGTTTTTT.

This clone occurred once. The chain combines TRBV28 with TRBJ1-4; TRBD1 matches 9 bases. Germline V CDR1 and CDR2: MDHEN, SYDVKM. This CDR3 region has 15 residues. Trimming cost V 5 bases and J 5 bases; bases outside gene matches: 6. CDR3 nucleotide sequence: TGTGCCAGCAGTCCTCCGACAGGGGGGAATGAAAAACTGTTTTTT. This translates into CASSPPTGGNEKLFF.

This clone was found a few times. For the CDR3, the DNA is TGTGCCAGCAGAGACAGGGGGCTTGAAAAACTGTTTTTT. Protein sequence: CASRDRGLEKLFF. V and J are TRBV2 and TRBJ1-4; TRBD1 aligns across 10 bases. The CDR3 sequence is 13 residues long. V gave up 6 bases and J gave up 7 bases; unmatched junction bases: 2. Germline V CDR1 and CDR2: SNHLY, FYNNEI.

The gene calls are TRBV19 and TRBJ1-4; perhaps TRBD1 as D (5 bases). This CDR3 spans 13 amino acids. The V end lost 8 bases, the J end lost 8 bases, and 15 bases lay between the germline ends. Germline assignment: CDR1 LNHDA and CDR2 SQIVND (reference sequence). The CDR3 DNA is TGTGCCAGTGCAGGGTATTCGAGGGAAAAACTGTTTTTT. Translating it yields CASAGYSREKLFF.

Only one count was recorded for this clone. This sequence joins TRBV7-9 and TRBJ1-1; 7 bases fit TRBD1. Germline CDR1 reads SEHNR; CDR2 reads FQNEAQ (reference sequence). The trim removed 4 bases at V and 4 bases at J, leaving 6 bases unmatched. The CDR3 is 14 residues long. CDR3: CASSSKPGGTEAFF. The CDR3 DNA follows: TGTGCCAGCAGCTCGAAGCCAGGGGGCACTGAAGCTTTCTTT.

The chain couples TRBV27 to TRBJ2-4, with 15 bases lining up with TRBD2. Per the germline V gene, CDR1 is MNHEY and CDR2 is SMNVEV (reference sequence). V shed 4 bases and J 3 bases; nucleotides not matched to a gene: 1. This CDR3 has 16 amino acids. CDR3 protein: CASSSGLAGGKNIQYF. CDR3 DNA: TGTGCCAGCAGTTCGGGACTAGCGGGGGGCAAAAACATTCAGTACTTC.

The chain joins TRBV2 to TRBJ2-7; the D is unclear. Germline V gives CDR1 SNHLY, CDR2 FYNNEI. The CDR3 runs to 11 residues. Trimming removed 5 bases from V and 3 bases from J, with 5 bases in between. As DNA, the CDR3 is TGTGCCAGCAGTCCAAACTACGAGCAGTACTTC. It codes for CASSPNYEQYF.

The V gene is TRBV20-1, the J gene TRBJ1-2; the D is unclear. CDR3 length: 10 residues. The germline V gene has CDR1 DFQATT and CDR2 SNEGSKA (reference sequence). V was cut by 5 bases and J by 8 bases, with 9 bases left in between. The CDR3 nucleotides read TGCAGTGCTTCGGGAGCCGGCTACACCTTC. Protein: CSASGAGYTF.

The chain couples TRBV3-1 (or the pseudogene TRBV3-2) to TRBJ1-2; tentatively, D is TRBD1 (5 bases). V was shortened by 2 bases and J by 8 bases, with 12 bases between the two germline ends. Germline CDR1 and CDR2: LGHDT and YNNKEL (reference sequence). This CDR3 comprises 13 residues. The CDR3, as DNA: TGTGCCAGCAGCCAAAATGGGCGGGGCGGCTACACCTTC. Translating it yields CASSQNGRGGYTF.

This chain links TRBV7-9 with TRBJ1-4, with 7 positions matching TRBD1. In germline, CDR1 is SEHNR, CDR2 FQNEAQ (reference sequence). The CDR3 runs 16 residues. The V and J ends lost 3 bases and 7 bases, in that order; junction bases with no gene match: 11. Written as DNA, the CDR3 is TGTGCCAGCAGCTTCGACGCAGGGGGTTGGAGTGAAAAACTGTTTTTT. Translated, it gives CASSFDAGGWSEKLFF.

V and J are TRBV7-9 and TRBJ1-6; D gene ambiguous. The V gene lost 1 base and the J gene lost 1 base, with 5 bases spanning the gap. Per the germline V gene, CDR1 is SEHNR and CDR2 is FQNEAQ (reference sequence). The CDR3 has 15 amino acids. CDR3 DNA sequence: TGTGCCAGCAGCTTAGAGCTATCCTATAATTCACCCCTCCACTTT. As protein: CASSLELSYNSPLHF.

The V call is TRBV18, the J call TRBJ2-2, with TRBD1 matching over 8 bases. This CDR3 has 17 amino acids. CDR1 KGHSH and CDR2 LQKENI come from the germline V gene. V lost 1 base and J lost 4; bases outside the gene matches: 8. The DNA of the CDR3 is TGTGCCAGCTCACCACGGGCAGGGGGCGATGGCACCGGGGAGCTGTTTTTT. It encodes CASSPRAGGDGTGELFF.

This clone was found a few times. This chain connects TRBV15 to TRBJ2-1, with D perhaps matching TRBD2 (7 bases). In germline, CDR1 is LNHNV, CDR2 YYDKDF (reference sequence). This CDR3 region has 15 residues. V was shortened by 0 bases and J by 7 bases, with 13 bases between the two germline ends. This CDR3 is CATSRDPGGGNEQFF. The CDR3 DNA follows: TGTGCCACCAGCAGAGACCCGGGGGGCGGGAATGAGCAGTTCTTC.

The chain uses TRBV27 and TRBJ1-1; maybe TRBD1 (5 bases). The length of the CDR3 is 15 residues. CDR1 and CDR2 from the germline V gene are MNHEY and SMNVEV (reference sequence). V shed 0 bases and J shed 5 bases, with 13 bases lying between them. The CDR3 DNA sequence: TGTGCCAGCAGTTTATCGTTCGCAGGGAAGACTGAAGCTTTCTTT. It specifies CASSLSFAGKTEAFF.

The chain uses TRBV6-9 and TRBJ2-1, with D unresolved. This CDR3 spans 12 amino acids. V was clipped by 11 bases and J by 8 bases, with 16 bases between them. Germline-derived CDR1 and CDR2 are MNHGY and SVAAGI. Written as DNA, the CDR3 is TGTGCCGAGCTACCACTTGTAGATGAGCAGTTCTTC. It specifies CAELPLVDEQFF.

Only one count was recorded for this clone. The chain recombines TRBV19 with TRBJ1-5; 9 bases align to TRBD1. V lost 6 bases, J lost 6 bases, and 9 bases stayed unmatched. CDR1 is LNHDA and CDR2 is SQIVND in the germline V gene (reference sequence). CDR3 size: 15 residues. The CDR3 loop reads CASSPGTGPGQPQHF. As DNA, the CDR3 is TGTGCCAGTAGCCCCGGGACAGGGCCAGGTCAGCCCCAGCATTTT.

V gene TRBV7-9 combines with J gene TRBJ1-2; the match to TRBD1 covers 9 bases. Germline CDR1 is SEHNR and CDR2 is FQNEAQ (reference sequence). This CDR3 is 17 amino acids long. V lost 4 bases, J lost 8 bases, and 17 bases stayed unmatched. The CDR3 region is CASSSPGTGWRNVGYTF. DNA for the CDR3: TGTGCCAGCAGCTCACCGGGGACAGGGTGGCGAAATGTAGGCTACACCTTC.

This chain uses TRBV6-5 with TRBJ2-3, with TRBD1 as a possible D gene (6 bases). Germline lookup yields CDR1 MNHEY and CDR2 SVGAGI. V was clipped by 10 bases and J by 6 bases, with 14 bases between them. CDR3 length: 12 amino acids. The CDR3 DNA reads TGTGCCAACTCGGCTCAGGGGGATACGCAGTATTTT. It is translated as CANSAQGDTQYF.